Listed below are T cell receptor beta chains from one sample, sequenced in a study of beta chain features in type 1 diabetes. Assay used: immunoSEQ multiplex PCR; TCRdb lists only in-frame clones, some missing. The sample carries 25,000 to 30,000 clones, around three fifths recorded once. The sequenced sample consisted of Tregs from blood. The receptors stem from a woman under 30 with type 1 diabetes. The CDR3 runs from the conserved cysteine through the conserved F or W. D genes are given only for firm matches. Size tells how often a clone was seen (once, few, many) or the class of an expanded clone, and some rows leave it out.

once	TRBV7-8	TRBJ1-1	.	TGTGCCAGCAGCCTACGACAGCAGGCCCAAGTAACCGTGAACACTGAAGCTTTCTTT	CASSLRQQAQVTVNTEAFF
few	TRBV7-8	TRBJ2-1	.	TGTGCCAGCAGCTTCTATCCCCCGAGGACAGAGACCTACAATGAGCAGTTCTTC	CASSFYPPRTETYNEQFF
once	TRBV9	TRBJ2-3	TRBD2	TGTGCCAGCAGCGTAAAGCCTAGCGGGAGCTCCGCAGATACGCAGTATTTT	CASSVKPSGSSADTQYF
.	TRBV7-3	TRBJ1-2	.	TGTGCCAGCAGCTTATCGGGACTCAGCTATGGCTACACCTTC	CASSLSGLSYGYTF
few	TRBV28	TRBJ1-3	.	TGTGCCAGCAGACTTGGAACAGGGAGAAGGTCTGGAAACACCATATATTTT	CASRLGTGRRSGNTIYF
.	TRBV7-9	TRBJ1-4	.	TGTGCCAGCAGCTTACGAAACATTGGTGAAAAACTGTTTTTT	CASSLRNIGEKLFF
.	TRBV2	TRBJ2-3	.	TGTGCCAGCAGTGTTTTTCCAGGTAGCACAGATACGCAGTATTTT	CASSVFPGSTDTQYF
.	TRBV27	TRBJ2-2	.	TGTGCCAGCAGACCCCCGGGGGGCGTAAACACCGGGGAGCTGTTTTTT	CASRPPGGVNTGELFF
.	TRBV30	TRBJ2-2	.	TGTGCCTGGAGTGTCGGAGCCAACACCGGGGAGCTGTTTTTT	CAWSVGANTGELFF
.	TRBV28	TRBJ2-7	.	TGTGCCAGCAGCAATCAAAACTCCTACGAGCAGTACTTC	CASSNQNSYEQYF
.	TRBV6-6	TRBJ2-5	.	TGTGCCAGTGCCCCGAGGGCAGAGACCCAGTACTTC	CASAPRAETQYF
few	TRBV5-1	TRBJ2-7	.	TGCGCCAGCGGACAGACCGGCTCCTACGAGCAGTACTTC	CASGQTGSYEQYF
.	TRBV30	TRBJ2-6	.	TGTGCCGTAACAGGGACTGGGGCCAACGTCCTGACTTTC	CAVTGTGANVLTF
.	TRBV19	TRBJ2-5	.	TGTGCCAGTAGCACCAGGGGGGAAGAGACCCAGTACTTC	CASSTRGEETQYF
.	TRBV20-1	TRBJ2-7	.	TGCAGTGCTCCCCGTGCGGCAGCCCGATACTTC	CSAPRAAARYF
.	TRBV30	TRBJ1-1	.	TGTGCCTGGAGTTATTCCGACAGGGCTTTCTTT	CAWSYSDRAFF
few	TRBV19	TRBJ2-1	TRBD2	TGTGCCAGTAGAGTGGGACTAGCTGTGAATGAGCAGTTCTTC	CASRVGLAVNEQFF
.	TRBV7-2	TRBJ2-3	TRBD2	TGTGCCAGCAGCTTAGCTAGCGGGAGGGCCCCAGATACGCAGTATTTT	CASSLASGRAPDTQYF
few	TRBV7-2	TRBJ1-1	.	TGTGCCAGCAGCTTAGGGGGGGGGATCACTGAAGCTTTCTTT	CASSLGGGITEAFF
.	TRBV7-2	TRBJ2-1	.	TGTGCCAGCAGATCAGACGGGGAAGAGCAGTTCTTC	CASRSDGEEQFF
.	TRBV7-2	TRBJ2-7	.	TGTGCCAGCAGCCAGGACTATCTATACGAGCAGTACTTC	CASSQDYLYEQYF
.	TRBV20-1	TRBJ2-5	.	TGCAGTGCCGCCCCTGAAGGGGCCCAGTACTTC	CSAAPEGAQYF
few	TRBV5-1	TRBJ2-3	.	TGCGCCAGCAGCGCCGGGGGGCCGACCGAGGGCACAGATACGCAGTATTTT	CASSAGGPTEGTDTQYF
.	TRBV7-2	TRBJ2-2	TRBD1	TGTGCCAGCAGCGCTCCAACCCGAGGTGGACAGGGAAGTCAGGGGGAGCTGTTTTTT	CASSAPTRGGQGSQGELFF
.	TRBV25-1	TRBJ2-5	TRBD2	TGTGCCAGCAGTGAAAGGACTAGCCTACAAGAGACCCAGTACTTC	CASSERTSLQETQYF
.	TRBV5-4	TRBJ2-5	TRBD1	TGTGCCAGCAGCCACCCCGGACAGGGAGGAGAGACCCAGTACTTC	CASSHPGQGGETQYF
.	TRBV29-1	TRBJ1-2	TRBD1	TGCAGCGTTACGGGGGCGAGGACAGGCGAAAACTATGGCTACACCTTC	CSVTGARTGENYGYTF
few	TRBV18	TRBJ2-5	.	TGTGCCAGCTCACCACAACAGCAAGAGACCCAGTACTTC	CASSPQQQETQYF
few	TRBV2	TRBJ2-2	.	TGTGCCAGACCTAAGGGGTTGTCGAACACCGGGGAGCTGTTTTTT	CARPKGLSNTGELFF
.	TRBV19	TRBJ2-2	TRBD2	TGTGCCAGTAGTCGACTAGCGGGAGGAAGCACCGGGGAGCTGTTTTTT	CASSRLAGGSTGELFF
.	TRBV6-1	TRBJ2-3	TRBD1	TGTGCCAGCAGTGAAGCCGGCGGGACAGGCGGGTCTACGCAGTATTTT	CASSEAGGTGGSTQYF
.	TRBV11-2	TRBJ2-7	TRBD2	TGTGCCAGCAGCTTAGATTCAGGCGGGAGGATCCACGAGCAGTACTTC	CASSLDSGGRIHEQYF
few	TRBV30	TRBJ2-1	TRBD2	TGTGCCTGGAATAGCGGGAGCTCCTACAATGAGCAGTTCTTC	CAWNSGSSYNEQFF
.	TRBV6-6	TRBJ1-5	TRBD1	TGTGCCAGCAGCATGGACAGGGGTAATCAGCCCCAGCATTTT	CASSMDRGNQPQHF
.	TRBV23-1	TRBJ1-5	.	TGCGCCAGCAGTCAACGTAGGGAGGGGGGGCATAATCAGCCCCAGCATTTT	CASSQRREGGHNQPQHF
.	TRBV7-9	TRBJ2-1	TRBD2	TGTGCCAGCAGCTTGACTAGCGGGAGTCAGGGTGAGCAGTTCTTC	CASSLTSGSQGEQFF
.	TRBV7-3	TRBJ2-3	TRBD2	TGTGCCAGCAGCCCCGGGACTAGCGGGACCACAGATACGCAGTATTTT	CASSPGTSGTTDTQYF
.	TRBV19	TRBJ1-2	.	TGTGCCAGTAGTATCGGGACATCGGTGTACGGCTACACCTTC	CASSIGTSVYGYTF
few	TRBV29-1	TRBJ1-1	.	TGCAGCGTTTGGGGGGACGCAGGCACTGAAGCTTTCTTT	CSVWGDAGTEAFF
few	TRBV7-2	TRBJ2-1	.	TGTGCCAGCAGCTTTTGGCAACACAATGAGCAGTTCTTC	CASSFWQHNEQFF
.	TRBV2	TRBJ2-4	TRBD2	TGTGCCAGCAGGGAAAGACTAGCGGGAGACCTAGCCAAAAACATTCAGTACTTC	CASRERLAGDLAKNIQYF
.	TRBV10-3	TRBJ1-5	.	TGTGCCATCAGCCCGGACGGAGGTGGGCAGCCCCAGCATTTT	CAISPDGGGQPQHF
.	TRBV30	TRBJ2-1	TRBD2	TGTGCCTGGAACCTAGCGGGAGTGAGGGCCCATGAGCAGTTCTTC	CAWNLAGVRAHEQFF
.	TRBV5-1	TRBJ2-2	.	TGCGCCAGCAGTTTGGGGGGGCGAAGTAACACCGGGGAGCTGTTTTTT	CASSLGGRSNTGELFF
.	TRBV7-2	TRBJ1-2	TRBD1	TGTGCCAGCAGCCAACAGGGGGCGACGGCCTATGGCTACACCTTC	CASSQQGATAYGYTF
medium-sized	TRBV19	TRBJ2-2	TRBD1	TGTGCCAGTAGTAAAGGGGACAGGAACACCGGGGAGCTGTTTTTT	CASSKGDRNTGELFF
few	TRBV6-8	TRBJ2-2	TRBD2	TGTGCCAGCAATGGACTAGCGGGAGTTAACACCGGGGAGCTGTTTTTT	CASNGLAGVNTGELFF
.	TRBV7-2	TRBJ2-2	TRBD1	TGTGCCAGCAGCTTTGGACAGGTTGACACCGGGGAGCTGTTTTTT	CASSFGQVDTGELFF
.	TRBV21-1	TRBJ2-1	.	TGTGCCAGCAGCAAACGAGGGAGTTGGGACAGGGGCTACAATGAGCAGTTCTTC	CASSKRGSWDRGYNEQFF
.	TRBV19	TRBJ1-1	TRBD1	TGTGCCAGTAGTACCGTACGGGACAGTGGGACTGAAGCTTTCTTT	CASSTVRDSGTEAFF
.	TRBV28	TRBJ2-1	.	TGTGCCAGCAGTCATCAGGGGGGTATGGGTCTAGCGACGAATGAGCAGTTCTTC	CASSHQGGMGLATNEQFF
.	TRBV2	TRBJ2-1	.	TGTGCCAGCAGTGAATCGAGCTCCTACAATGAGCAGTTCTTC	CASSESSSYNEQFF
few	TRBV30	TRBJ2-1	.	TGTGCCTGGAGTGTACTAGTTCGGGGAGAGCAGTTCTTC	CAWSVLVRGEQFF
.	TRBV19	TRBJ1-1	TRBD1	TGTGCCAGTAGTACCGGACAGGGAGTCACTGAAGCTTTCTTT	CASSTGQGVTEAFF
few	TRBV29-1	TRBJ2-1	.	TGCAGCGTTCCCTCCCGTAATGAGCAGTTCTTC	CSVPSRNEQFF
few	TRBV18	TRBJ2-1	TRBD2	TGTGCCAGCTCACCACCCCTAGCGGGAGGTGACTACAATGAGCAGTTCTTC	CASSPPLAGGDYNEQFF
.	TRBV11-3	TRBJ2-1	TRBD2	TGTGCCAGCAGCCCCACCTCAGCGGGAGGGCCGTATGAGCAGTTCTTC	CASSPTSAGGPYEQFF
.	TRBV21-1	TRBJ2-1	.	TGTGCCAGCAGCAGGGGTAGCGGGAGCGATACAGATGAGCAGTTCTTC	CASSRGSGSDTDEQFF